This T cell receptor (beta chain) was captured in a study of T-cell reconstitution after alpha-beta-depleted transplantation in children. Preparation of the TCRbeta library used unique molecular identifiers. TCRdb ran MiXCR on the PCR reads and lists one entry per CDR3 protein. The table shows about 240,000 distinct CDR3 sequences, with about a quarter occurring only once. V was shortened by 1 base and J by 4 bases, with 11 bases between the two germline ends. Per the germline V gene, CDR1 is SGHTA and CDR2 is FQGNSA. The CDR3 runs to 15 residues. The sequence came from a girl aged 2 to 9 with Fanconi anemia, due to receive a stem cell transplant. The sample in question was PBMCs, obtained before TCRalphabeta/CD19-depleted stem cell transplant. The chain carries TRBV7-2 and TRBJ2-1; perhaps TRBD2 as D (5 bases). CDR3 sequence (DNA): TGTGCCAGCAGCTTAGGGTGGTTAGCGTACAATGAGCAGTTCTTC. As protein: CASSLGWLAYNEQFF.